The 5 T cell receptor beta chains below come from one sample, sequenced in a study of T cell repertoires in ileal Crohn's disease. Using immunoSEQ multiplex PCR, the repertoire was profiled, and TCRdb retains in-frame clones only, with some absent. Here the sample spans roughly 60,000 clones, 70% to 90% being singletons. Time point here: neoterminal ileum biopsy at postoperative endoscopy, about 6 months after surgery. The source material was ileal tissue. These receptors originate from an adult with Crohn's disease.

The chain joins TRBV28 to TRBJ1-5, with 7 positions matching TRBD1. This CDR3 contains 12 residues. Unmatched junction bases numbered 11, after V lost 9 bases and J lost 12 bases. Germline V gene data show CDR1 as MDHEN and CDR2 as SYDVKM. For the CDR3, the DNA is TGTGCCAGTAAAGAAGAGACAGGGAACCAGCATTTT. Protein sequence: CASKEETGNQHF.

The chain combines TRBV4-1 with TRBJ1-1, with D hard to call. V lost 0 bases and J 5 bases, leaving 10 bases between the germline ends. The germline V gene encodes CDR1 MGHRA and CDR2 YSYEKL. CDR3 size: 14 residues. CDR3 coding DNA: TGCGCCAGCAGCCAAGATCGGGGTAGTACTGAAGCTTTCTTT. It encodes CASSQDRGSTEAFF.

This rearrangement joins TRBV2 to TRBJ2-5, with 8 bases matching TRBD1. The V gene's germline CDR1 is SNHLY and CDR2 FYNNEI. The CDR3 contains 15 residues. Trimming took 2 bases from V and 5 from J; bases not matched to a gene: 7. The CDR3 region has the DNA TGTGCCAGCAGTGAAACAAGACAGGGGAGGGAGACCCAGTACTTC. Its translation is CASSETRQGRETQYF.

The rearrangement links TRBV5-4 to TRBJ1-1, with D unresolved. The germline V gene has CDR1 SGHNT and CDR2 YYREEE (reference sequence). Trimming took 2 bases from V and 1 from J, leaving 6 bases between them. CDR3 length: 13 residues. The CDR3 region has the DNA TGTGCCAGCAGCTTCTTCGGGAACACTGAAGCTTTCTTT. Translation gives CASSFFGNTEAFF. The entire variable domain, with the rest obtained from reference TRBV5-4 and TRBJ1-1, is as follows: ETGVTQSPTHLIKTRGQQVTLRCSSQSGHNTVSWYQQALGQGPQFIFQYYREEENGRGNFPPRFSGLQFPNYSSELNVNALELDDSALYLCASSFFGNTEAFFGQGTRLTVV.

J is TRBJ1-2 and V is TRBV19; D unclear. V was trimmed by 5 bases and J by 3 bases, leaving 16 bases between them. Germline V gene data show CDR1 as LNHDA and CDR2 as SQIVND (reference sequence). This CDR3 is 15 amino acids long. The CDR3 DNA follows: TGTGCCAGTAGTCCTAGAGACCCGCTCCACTATGGCTACACCTTC. Its translation is CASSPRDPLHYGYTF. Together with reference TRBV19 and TRBJ1-2, the CDR3 gives the full variable domain: DGGITQSPKYLFRKEGQNVTLSCEQNLNHDAMYWYRQDPGQGLRLIYYSQIVNDFQKGDIAEGYSVSREKKESFPLTVTSAQKNPTAFYLCASSPRDPLHYGYTFGSGTRLTVV.